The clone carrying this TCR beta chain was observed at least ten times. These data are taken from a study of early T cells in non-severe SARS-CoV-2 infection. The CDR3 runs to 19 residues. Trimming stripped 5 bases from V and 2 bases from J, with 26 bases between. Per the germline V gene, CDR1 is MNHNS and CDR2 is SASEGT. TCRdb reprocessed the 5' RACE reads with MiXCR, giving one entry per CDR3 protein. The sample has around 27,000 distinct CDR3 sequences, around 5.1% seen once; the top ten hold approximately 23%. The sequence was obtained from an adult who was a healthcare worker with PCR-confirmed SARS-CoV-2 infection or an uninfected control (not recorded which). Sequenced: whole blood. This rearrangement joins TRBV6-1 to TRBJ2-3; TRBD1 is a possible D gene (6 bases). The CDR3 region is CASSRPQGGDSEHTDTQYF. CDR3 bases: TGTGCCAGCAGTAGGCCACAGGGCGGAGATTCTGAACACACAGATACGCAGTATTTT.